This TCR beta chain was found in a study of a mutant IDH1 vaccine in newly diagnosed glioma. Turning to the study itself: The patients received vaccinations eight times, in weeks 1, 3, 5, 7, 11, 15, 19 and 23. Averaging roughly 40 years of age, treated patients were about 60% male and around 38% female. Standard pretreatment was either radiotherapy, temozolomide, or, for most, radiochemotherapy with temozolomide.

Time point of the sample: week 23, last vaccination. Each dose delivered 300 ug of mutant IDH1 20-mer peptide subcutaneously with imiquimod. Between the trimmed V and J ends, which lost 0 bases and 5 bases, there was a span of 4 bases. The CDR3 runs 12 residues. CDR1 SEHNR and CDR2 FQNEAQ come from the germline V gene (reference sequence). Profiling relied on immunoSEQ multiplex PCR, and the TCRdb table lists in-frame clones only, not all of them. This sample yields around 78,000 clones, of which almost 85% are seen a single time; 2% to 2.5% belongs to the top ten. To note about this clone: Its antigen is as yet unknown.

This specimen consisted of PBMCs, obtained from a glioma patient whose treatment included an IDH1 peptide vaccine. V and J are TRBV7-9 and TRBJ2-5; D not certain. The receptor was isolated from a man aged 25 to 45 with glioma. Some clones in this sample may be carry-over from other donors' samples. As DNA, the CDR3 is TGTGCCAGCAGCTTAGCGGGGGAGACCCAGTACTTC. This translates into CASSLAGETQYF.